The entry below describes one T cell receptor (beta chain). This sample was included in a study of blood T cell repertoires in COVID-19. Original data processing: Using reference gene primer amplification, nucleated cell counts were estimated. Produced via immunoSEQ multiplex PCR; TCRdb's table is partial and in-frame only. The DNA was the basis for D and trimming; V, J and clone size are from that table. The profile covers about 470,000 clones, with approximately 86% appearing a single time and around 0.7% taken by the ten largest. Germline V gives CDR1 SGHDT, CDR2 YYEEEE. V gave up 6 bases and J gave up 1 base, with 10 bases separating them. This CDR3 region has 13 residues.

The genes are TRBV5-6 and TRBJ1-1; no reliable D call. The TCR originated in a woman aged 18-35 years who had recovered from COVID-19. Material: PBMCs or T cells enriched from blood (not recorded which). CDR3 nucleotides: TGTGCCAGCACTCCCCGGGGGAACACTGAAGCTTTCTTT. It specifies CASTPRGNTEAFF.